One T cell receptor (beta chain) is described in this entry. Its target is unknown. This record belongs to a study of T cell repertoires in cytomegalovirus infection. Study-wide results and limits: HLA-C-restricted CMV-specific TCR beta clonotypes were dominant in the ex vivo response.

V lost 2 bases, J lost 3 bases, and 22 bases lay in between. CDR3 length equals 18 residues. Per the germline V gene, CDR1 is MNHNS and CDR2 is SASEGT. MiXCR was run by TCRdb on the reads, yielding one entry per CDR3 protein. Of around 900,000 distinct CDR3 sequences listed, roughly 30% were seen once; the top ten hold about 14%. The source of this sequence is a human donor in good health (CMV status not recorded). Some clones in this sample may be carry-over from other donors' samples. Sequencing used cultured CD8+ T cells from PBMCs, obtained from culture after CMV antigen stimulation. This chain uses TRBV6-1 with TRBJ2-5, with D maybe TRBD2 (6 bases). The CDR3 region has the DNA TGTGCCAGCAGTGAAAATCCGCCCTGGTGGACTACTGAAGAGACCCAGTACTTC. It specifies CASSENPPWWTTEETQYF.